This TCR beta chain was captured in a study of shared clonotypes between healthy human individuals. Study context: Participating donors consisted of two women and a few men aged 18 to 49.

Study-wide points: Read depth was anticipated to influence clonotype sharing among donors. Generation probabilities of non-shared clonotypes were lower (relative to those shared by all four donors).

At the deep level, the assay was run. TCRdb keeps only in-frame clones here, not all; method: immunoSEQ multiplex PCR. The data hold under 1,100,000 clones, with around 76% observed a single time. About this clone: Its specificity is unknown.

Trimming pared 0 bases from V and 2 bases from J, leaving 13 bases between. Germline CDR1 is LGHNA and CDR2 is YNFKEQ. CDR3 size: 16 residues. The receptor was isolated from a man younger than 35 in good health. The V and J genes are TRBV4-2 and TRBJ2-5; D might be TRBD1 or TRBD2, each matching 5 bases. Sequencing was carried out using memory CD4+ T cells sorted from blood. Sample subset: CD45RA-negative fraction. CDR3 nucleotides: TGTGCCAGCAGCCAAGAGGGACGGAGACCTCAAGAGACCCAGTACTTC. This translates into CASSQEGRRPQETQYF.